A selection of T cell receptor beta chains follows, all from one sample in a study of technical replicates of blood from several donors. Some clones are missing from TCRdb's copy, which holds only in-frame ones; the method was immunoSEQ multiplex PCR. The table shows 55,000 to 75,000 clones, with about 95% occurring only once. Source material: PBMCs. These TCRs come from a human donor in good health. Some clones in this sample may be carry-over from other donors' samples. Both conserved end residues are part of each CDR3. Each record gives: V gene, clone size, J gene, D gene, CDR3 protein, CDR3 DNA. D genes are given only for firm matches. Part of the rows lack a size; the others show once, few, many or a class for expanded clones.

>TRBV25-1|.|TRBJ1-2|TRBD1
CASSATGQGVTNYGYTF
TGTGCCAGCAGTGCCACAGGACAGGGGGTAACTAACTATGGCTACACCTTC
>TRBV27|.|TRBJ2-1|TRBD2
CASRERGGNNEQFF
TGTGCCAGCAGGGAGCGGGGGGGAAACAATGAGCAGTTCTTC
>TRBV4-3|few|TRBJ1-3|.
CASSQGGQSWNTIYF
TGCGCCAGCAGCCAAGGAGGACAGTCGTGGAACACCATATATTTT
>TRBV6-5|once|TRBJ1-2|.
CASSYGRGGYTF
TGTGCCAGCAGTTACGGGAGGGGGGGCTACACCTTC
>TRBV19|.|TRBJ1-5|.
CASSFWTVDNQPQHF
TGTGCCAGTAGTTTTTGGACAGTTGACAATCAGCCCCAGCATTTT
>TRBV6-5|once|TRBJ1-5|.
CASTNGAQPQHF
TGTGCCAGCACCAATGGGGCGCAGCCCCAGCATTTT
>TRBV12-5|.|TRBJ2-2|TRBD2
CASGLVLAGATRRTGELFF
TGTGCTAGTGGTTTGGTCCTAGCGGGAGCGACGCGACGCACCGGGGAGCTGTTTTTT
>TRBV29-1|.|TRBJ2-2|TRBD1
CSVGRQGGNTGELFF
TGCAGCGTCGGAAGACAGGGTGGGAACACCGGGGAGCTGTTTTTT
>TRBV19|.|TRBJ1-3|.
CASNTQTSSGNTIYF
TGTGCCAGTAACACACAGACAAGCTCTGGAAACACCATATATTTT
>TRBV7-2|.|TRBJ2-4|.
CASSLSAGAGKNIQYF
TGTGCCAGCAGCTTATCCGCAGGGGCCGGCAAAAACATTCAGTACTTC
>TRBV19|.|TRBJ1-4|TRBD1
CASKEVGTGGNGEKLFF
TGTGCCAGTAAAGAGGTCGGGACAGGGGGCAATGGTGAAAAACTGTTTTTT
>TRBV7-9|once|TRBJ1-6|TRBD1
CASSLGTGSSPLHF
TGTGCCAGCAGCTTAGGGACAGGGAGTTCACCCCTCCACTTT
>TRBV11-2|once|TRBJ2-3|.
CASSPLQGRYTQYF
TGTGCCAGCAGCCCCCTGCAGGGTCGATATACGCAGTATTTT
>TRBV10-3|.|TRBJ2-6|TRBD1
CAIRATGTGISGANVLTF
TGTGCCATCAGGGCAACCGGGACAGGAATCTCTGGGGCCAACGTCCTGACTTTC
>TRBV6-1|.|TRBJ2-5|TRBD1
CASSAPGQGSQETQYF
TGTGCCAGCAGTGCACCGGGACAGGGATCCCAAGAGACCCAGTACTTC
>TRBV7-6|.|TRBJ2-3|TRBD2
CASSPNRGGGTDTQYF
TGTGCCAGCAGCCCGAATCGGGGGGGAGGCACAGATACGCAGTATTTT
>TRBV11-3|.|TRBJ1-2|.
CASSKETNYGYTF
TGTGCCAGCAGCAAAGAGACTAACTATGGCTACACCTTC
>TRBV19|.|TRBJ1-2|TRBD1
CASRSTGGGYGYTF
TGTGCCAGTAGATCGACAGGGGGAGGTTATGGCTACACCTTC